These T cell receptor beta chains were read from a single sample in a study of cytomegalovirus exposure and HLA in healthy donors. The table came from immunoSEQ multiplex PCR; TCRdb's copy has only in-frame clones and leaves some out. Here the sample spans roughly 240,000 clones, roughly 89% being singletons. Sequencing input: PBMCs. The receptors originated from a man aged 18 to 30 in good health and CMV-seronegative. Each CDR3 is given with its conserved first and last residue. A D gene is named only where the DNA matches it firmly. The size entry is marked missing in some rows and otherwise reads once, few, many or a size class.

v_gene: TRBV6-1; d_gene: NA; abundance: NA; j_gene: TRBJ1-5; CDR3aa: CASSATGIKQPQHF; CDR3nt: TGTGCCAGCAGTGCAACAGGGATCAAGCAGCCCCAGCATTTT
v_gene: TRBV28; d_gene: NA; abundance: NA; j_gene: TRBJ1-1; CDR3aa: CASSFMNTEAFF; CDR3nt: TGTGCCAGCAGTTTCATGAACACTGAAGCTTTCTTT
v_gene: TRBV7-2; d_gene: NA; abundance: NA; j_gene: TRBJ2-1; CDR3aa: CASSLMGLEDNEQFF; CDR3nt: TGTGCCAGCAGCTTAATGGGTTTGGAGGACAATGAGCAGTTCTTC
v_gene: TRBV18; d_gene: TRBD1; abundance: NA; j_gene: TRBJ2-7; CDR3aa: CASFNPLKDRGHEQYF; CDR3nt: TGTGCCAGCTTTAACCCTTTAAAGGACAGGGGCCACGAGCAGTACTTC
v_gene: TRBV5-1; d_gene: NA; abundance: NA; j_gene: TRBJ1-2; CDR3aa: CASSSGTFSGYTF; CDR3nt: TGCGCCAGCAGCTCCGGGACTTTCAGTGGCTACACCTTC
v_gene: TRBV10-1; d_gene: NA; abundance: once; j_gene: TRBJ2-1; CDR3aa: CASSGTQTYNEQFF; CDR3nt: TGCGCCAGCAGTGGGACTCAAACCTACAATGAGCAGTTCTTC
v_gene: TRBV6-5; d_gene: NA; abundance: once; j_gene: TRBJ1-2; CDR3aa: CASGTGILHGYTF; CDR3nt: TGTGCCAGTGGAACAGGGATTCTCCATGGCTACACCTTC
v_gene: TRBV9; d_gene: TRBD2; abundance: NA; j_gene: TRBJ2-3; CDR3aa: CASTEIAGTSTDTQYF; CDR3nt: TGTGCCAGCACCGAAATAGCGGGGACTAGCACAGATACGCAGTATTTT
v_gene: TRBV28; d_gene: NA; abundance: NA; j_gene: TRBJ2-7; CDR3aa: CASTSGGLPYEQYF; CDR3nt: TGTGCCAGCACCTCGGGGGGCCTTCCCTACGAGCAGTACTTC
v_gene: TRBV10-2; d_gene: NA; abundance: NA; j_gene: TRBJ1-1; CDR3aa: CASSGRTVPEAFF; CDR3nt: TGCGCCAGCAGTGGTCGGACAGTCCCTGAAGCTTTCTTT
v_gene: TRBV4-1; d_gene: NA; abundance: NA; j_gene: TRBJ1-1; CDR3aa: CASSQKGEGMNTEAFF; CDR3nt: TGCGCCAGCAGCCAAAAAGGGGAGGGGATGAACACTGAAGCTTTCTTT
v_gene: TRBV6-5; d_gene: NA; abundance: NA; j_gene: TRBJ2-1; CDR3aa: CASSSTEGEQFF; CDR3nt: TGTGCCAGCAGTTCCACCGAGGGAGAGCAGTTCTTC
v_gene: TRBV2; d_gene: NA; abundance: NA; j_gene: TRBJ2-1; CDR3aa: CALTGDSGGSYNEQFF; CDR3nt: TGTGCTCTTACAGGGGATAGTGGGGGGTCCTACAATGAGCAGTTCTTC
v_gene: TRBV5-1; d_gene: NA; abundance: once; j_gene: TRBJ1-5; CDR3aa: CAGPGWGRSNQPQHF; CDR3nt: TGCGCCGGTCCCGGGTGGGGGCGTAGCAATCAGCCCCAGCATTTT
v_gene: TRBV6-5; d_gene: NA; abundance: NA; j_gene: TRBJ2-1; CDR3aa: CASSYFYAAYNEQFF; CDR3nt: TGTGCCAGCAGTTACTTCTACGCTGCCTACAATGAGCAGTTCTTC
v_gene: TRBV6-5; d_gene: NA; abundance: NA; j_gene: TRBJ1-2; CDR3aa: CASGSTVSYGYTF; CDR3nt: TGTGCCAGTGGATCTACAGTCTCCTATGGCTACACCTTC
v_gene: TRBV7-7; d_gene: TRBD2; abundance: NA; j_gene: TRBJ2-2; CDR3aa: CASSPGRSGGTTGELFF; CDR3nt: TGTGCTAGCAGCCCCGGCCGCAGCGGGGGTACCACCGGGGAGCTGTTTTTT
v_gene: TRBV14; d_gene: NA; abundance: NA; j_gene: TRBJ2-7; CDR3aa: CASSQEFGGAYEQYF; CDR3nt: TGTGCCAGCAGCCAAGAGTTCGGCGGTGCCTACGAGCAGTACTTC
v_gene: TRBV11-2; d_gene: NA; abundance: NA; j_gene: TRBJ2-5; CDR3aa: CASSPPSRDQETQYF; CDR3nt: TGTGCCAGCAGCCCGCCTTCCAGGGACCAAGAGACCCAGTACTTC
v_gene: TRBV5-4; d_gene: NA; abundance: NA; j_gene: TRBJ2-7; CDR3aa: CASSFGASGASEQYF; CDR3nt: TGTGCCAGCAGCTTTGGGGCGTCGGGAGCAAGCGAGCAGTACTTC
v_gene: TRBV7-3; d_gene: NA; abundance: NA; j_gene: TRBJ2-7; CDR3aa: CASSNAGSEQYF; CDR3nt: TGTGCCAGCAGCAATGCAGGTTCCGAGCAGTACTTC
v_gene: TRBV19; d_gene: NA; abundance: NA; j_gene: TRBJ1-3; CDR3aa: CASKMAGVGATIYF; CDR3nt: TGTGCCAGTAAAATGGCAGGGGTTGGGGCCACCATATATTTT
v_gene: TRBV7-9; d_gene: NA; abundance: NA; j_gene: TRBJ2-1; CDR3aa: CASSLEAVPYNEQFF; CDR3nt: TGTGCCAGCAGCTTAGAGGCGGTCCCCTACAATGAGCAGTTCTTC
v_gene: TRBV19; d_gene: NA; abundance: NA; j_gene: TRBJ1-5; CDR3aa: CASSIYRDQPQHF; CDR3nt: TGTGCCAGTAGTATTTACAGGGATCAGCCCCAGCATTTT
v_gene: TRBV7-2; d_gene: NA; abundance: NA; j_gene: TRBJ1-2; CDR3aa: CASSLRGIGQGYGYTF; CDR3nt: TGTGCCAGCAGCTTAAGGGGGATCGGGCAGGGCTATGGCTACACCTTC
v_gene: TRBV27; d_gene: NA; abundance: once; j_gene: TRBJ2-2; CDR3aa: CASTHFGGGPGELFF; CDR3nt: TGTGCCAGCACCCACTTTGGGGGAGGCCCCGGGGAGCTGTTTTTT
v_gene: TRBV5-6; d_gene: TRBD1; abundance: NA; j_gene: TRBJ2-7; CDR3aa: CASSPLGQGLEQYF; CDR3nt: TGTGCCAGCAGCCCTCTGGGACAGGGGCTCGAGCAGTACTTC
v_gene: TRBV9; d_gene: TRBD1; abundance: NA; j_gene: TRBJ1-6; CDR3aa: CASSVVPGQGGPLHF; CDR3nt: TGTGCCAGCAGCGTAGTACCGGGACAGGGGGGACCCCTCCACTTT
v_gene: TRBV5-1; d_gene: NA; abundance: NA; j_gene: TRBJ2-3; CDR3aa: CASSFLPESTDTQYF; CDR3nt: TGCGCCAGCAGCTTTCTTCCAGAAAGCACAGATACGCAGTATTTT
v_gene: TRBV7-9; d_gene: TRBD1; abundance: once; j_gene: TRBJ1-1; CDR3aa: CASSGPRGHGTEAFF; CDR3nt: TGTGCCAGCAGCGGACCAAGGGGGCATGGAACTGAAGCTTTCTTT
v_gene: TRBV6-5; d_gene: NA; abundance: NA; j_gene: TRBJ1-6; CDR3aa: CASSSRPGGDLHF; CDR3nt: TGTGCCAGCAGTTCCCGGCCAGGAGGTGACCTCCACTTT
v_gene: TRBV19; d_gene: TRBD1; abundance: NA; j_gene: TRBJ1-1; CDR3aa: CASSPMTGVNTEAFF; CDR3nt: TGTGCCAGTAGCCCGATGACAGGGGTCAACACTGAAGCTTTCTTT
v_gene: TRBV5-1; d_gene: NA; abundance: NA; j_gene: TRBJ2-6; CDR3aa: CASSGPADSGANVLTF; CDR3nt: TGCGCCAGCTCGGGTCCAGCTGACTCTGGGGCCAACGTCCTGACTTTC
v_gene: TRBV7-2; d_gene: TRBD2; abundance: NA; j_gene: TRBJ2-1; CDR3aa: CASRRAGGRTSYNEQFF; CDR3nt: TGTGCCAGCAGACGAGCGGGGGGGAGGACTTCCTACAATGAGCAGTTCTTC
v_gene: TRBV29-1; d_gene: NA; abundance: once; j_gene: TRBJ1-1; CDR3aa: CSVGAGVNTEAFF; CDR3nt: TGCAGCGTTGGGGCAGGGGTGAACACTGAAGCTTTCTTT
v_gene: TRBV5-6; d_gene: NA; abundance: NA; j_gene: TRBJ2-7; CDR3aa: CASSSGHAYEQYF; CDR3nt: TGTGCCAGCAGCTCGGGACACGCCTACGAGCAGTACTTC
v_gene: TRBV7-9; d_gene: TRBD1; abundance: NA; j_gene: TRBJ2-5; CDR3aa: CASSLSQGEARWETQYF; CDR3nt: TGTGCCAGCAGCTTATCACAGGGGGAGGCCCGGTGGGAGACCCAGTACTTC
v_gene: TRBV28; d_gene: NA; abundance: few; j_gene: TRBJ1-5; CDR3aa: CASSFKVVTTQPQHF; CDR3nt: TGTGCCAGCAGTTTCAAGGTTGTCACTACGCAGCCCCAGCATTTT
v_gene: TRBV7-9; d_gene: TRBD2; abundance: NA; j_gene: TRBJ2-7; CDR3aa: CASSLVALSGSFYEQYF; CDR3nt: TGTGCCAGCAGCTTGGTCGCGCTGAGCGGGAGCTTCTACGAGCAGTACTTC
v_gene: TRBV5-1; d_gene: NA; abundance: NA; j_gene: TRBJ1-1; CDR3aa: CASSLVGPGNTEAFF; CDR3nt: TGCGCCAGCAGCTTGGTAGGCCCAGGGAACACTGAAGCTTTCTTT
v_gene: TRBV28; d_gene: TRBD2; abundance: NA; j_gene: TRBJ2-1; CDR3aa: CASSRYSGKSEQFF; CDR3nt: TGTGCCAGCAGTCGTTATAGCGGGAAAAGCGAGCAGTTCTTC
v_gene: TRBV7-2; d_gene: NA; abundance: NA; j_gene: TRBJ1-2; CDR3aa: CASSSPPSGFGYTF; CDR3nt: TGTGCCAGCAGCTCGCCTCCGTCGGGGTTTGGCTACACCTTC
v_gene: TRBV5-6; d_gene: NA; abundance: NA; j_gene: TRBJ2-1; CDR3aa: CASSLVLAEEQFF; CDR3nt: TGTGCCAGCAGCTTGGTGTTGGCAGAAGAGCAGTTCTTC
v_gene: TRBV28; d_gene: TRBD1; abundance: NA; j_gene: TRBJ2-7; CDR3aa: CASSSPGTVSYEQYF; CDR3nt: TGTGCCAGCAGTTCGCCCGGGACAGTCTCCTACGAGCAGTACTTC
v_gene: TRBV5-1; d_gene: NA; abundance: NA; j_gene: TRBJ2-2; CDR3aa: CASSFSGNTGELFF; CDR3nt: TGCGCCAGCAGCTTTTCAGGGAACACCGGGGAGCTGTTTTTT
v_gene: TRBV28; d_gene: NA; abundance: NA; j_gene: TRBJ2-2; CDR3aa: CASSLGQLTGELFF; CDR3nt: TGTGCCAGCAGTTTAGGGCAACTCACCGGGGAGCTGTTTTTT
v_gene: TRBV5-1; d_gene: NA; abundance: NA; j_gene: TRBJ2-5; CDR3aa: CASSLGSRHQETQYF; CDR3nt: TGCGCCAGCAGCTTGGGTAGCCGACACCAAGAGACCCAGTACTTC
v_gene: TRBV6-5; d_gene: NA; abundance: few; j_gene: TRBJ1-6; CDR3aa: CASSYQPGSPLHF; CDR3nt: TGTGCCAGCAGTTATCAGCCAGGTTCACCCCTCCACTTT
v_gene: TRBV11-2; d_gene: TRBD1; abundance: NA; j_gene: TRBJ2-1; CDR3aa: CASSSTGGYNEQFF; CDR3nt: TGTGCCAGCAGCAGTACAGGGGGGTACAATGAGCAGTTCTTC
v_gene: TRBV25-1; d_gene: TRBD1; abundance: NA; j_gene: TRBJ2-5; CDR3aa: CASTDRETEETQYF; CDR3nt: TGTGCCAGCACCGACAGGGAGACAGAAGAGACCCAGTACTTC
v_gene: TRBV14; d_gene: NA; abundance: NA; j_gene: TRBJ1-2; CDR3aa: CASSRSRGGGYTF; CDR3nt: TGTGCCAGCAGCCGATCAAGGGGTGGCGGCTACACCTTC
v_gene: TRBV2; d_gene: TRBD1; abundance: NA; j_gene: TRBJ1-3; CDR3aa: CASSGQGGPDTIYF; CDR3nt: TGTGCCAGCAGCGGACAGGGCGGCCCAGACACCATATATTTT
v_gene: TRBV7-9; d_gene: NA; abundance: NA; j_gene: TRBJ1-3; CDR3aa: CVSGNRGNTIYF; CDR3nt: TGTGTTTCAGGGAATCGAGGAAACACCATATATTTT
v_gene: TRBV11-3; d_gene: NA; abundance: NA; j_gene: TRBJ2-5; CDR3aa: CASSSEGMRTQYF; CDR3nt: TGTGCCAGCAGCTCAGAGGGCATGAGGACCCAGTACTTC
v_gene: TRBV4-3; d_gene: TRBD2; abundance: once; j_gene: TRBJ2-1; CDR3aa: CASSQDWREDTYNEQFF; CDR3nt: TGCGCCAGCAGCCAAGATTGGCGGGAGGACACCTACAATGAGCAGTTCTTC
v_gene: TRBV7-2; d_gene: TRBD1; abundance: once; j_gene: TRBJ1-4; CDR3aa: CASSETGPREKLFF; CDR3nt: TGTGCCAGCAGCGAGACAGGGCCTCGTGAAAAACTGTTTTTT
v_gene: TRBV6-5; d_gene: TRBD2; abundance: NA; j_gene: TRBJ2-1; CDR3aa: CASSRMGGITNEQFF; CDR3nt: TGTGCCAGCAGTAGAATGGGGGGGATCACCAATGAGCAGTTCTTC
v_gene: TRBV27; d_gene: TRBD2; abundance: NA; j_gene: TRBJ2-1; CDR3aa: CASSLSRTSGYNEQFF; CDR3nt: TGTGCCAGCAGTTTATCCCGGACTAGCGGATACAATGAGCAGTTCTTC